The T cell receptor (beta chain) described here comes from a study of cytomegalovirus exposure and HLA in healthy donors. In germline, CDR1 is LNHDA, CDR2 SQIVND (reference sequence). Trimming took off 3 bases at V and 5 bases at J, with 7 bases between the two ends. CDR3 size: 12 residues. 60 Vbeta and 13 Jbeta primers were used in PCR. Assay used: immunoSEQ multiplex PCR; TCRdb lists only in-frame clones, some missing. The top ten clones hold almost 6% of a sample with fewer than 85,000 clones, 60% to 85% of them seen once. The clonotype originates from a young man in good health and CMV-seropositive. The chain couples TRBV19 to TRBJ1-1; D is uncertain. Sequences were obtained from PBMCs. The CDR3 nucleotides are TGTGCCAGTAGTATTCACAGAACTGAAGCTTTCTTT. It yields the protein CASSIHRTEAFF.